These 7 T cell receptor beta chains were sequenced from one sample in a study of blood T cell repertoires in COVID-19. TCRdb's copy holds only in-frame clones and misses some; the assay was immunoSEQ multiplex PCR. The sample yields 200,000 to 300,000 clones, more than 70% seen once. Sequencing input: PBMCs or T cells enriched from blood (not recorded which). These receptors all come from a woman aged 40 to 49 with acute COVID-19.

This clone was picked up one time. This chain links TRBV28 with TRBJ2-7; the D gene is possibly TRBD1 (6 bases). The ends were cut back, 5 bases at V and 2 bases at J, with 16 bases in the middle. Germline CDR1 and CDR2: MDHEN and SYDVKM. The CDR3 has 15 residues. The CDR3 region is CASSSHGTPPYEQYF. The CDR3 DNA is TGTGCCAGCAGTAGTCACGGGACACCCCCCTACGAGCAGTACTTC.

This clone has just a few counts. The chain uses TRBV9 and TRBJ1-2, with 7 bases fitting TRBD1. Germline lookup yields CDR1 SGDLS and CDR2 YYNGEE. The CDR3 consists of 16 residues. V trimming: 2 bases; J trimming: 2 bases; junction bases outside the gene matches: 9. The CDR3 sequence: CASSVSPGTENYGYTF. CDR3 in DNA: TGTGCCAGCAGCGTTAGCCCCGGGACAGAAAACTATGGCTACACCTTC.

The chain carries TRBV18 and TRBJ1-1, with TRBD1 as a possible D gene (5 bases). This CDR3 has 14 residues. Germline CDR1 is KGHSH and CDR2 is LQKENI. Trimming left V 3 bases short and J 5 bases short, with 13 bases between. In DNA, the CDR3 is TGTGCCAGCTCACCCCAGACAGATACTACTGAAGCTTTCTTT. As protein: CASSPQTDTTEAFF. The whole variable domain, filled in from reference TRBV18 and TRBJ1-1, reads NAGVMQNPRHLVRRRGQEARLRCSPMKGHSHVYWYRQLPEEGLKFMVYLQKENIIDESGMPKERFSAEFPKEGPSILRIQQVVRGDSAAYFCASSPQTDTTEAFFGQGTRLTVV.

This clone was counted once. The CDR3: CASSPRGQESRGNTIYF. The CDR3 DNA follows: TGTGCCAGTAGTCCACGCGGGCAGGAATCTAGGGGAAACACCATATATTTT. The chain links TRBV19 to TRBJ1-3; D is unclear. V shed 5 bases and J shed 4 bases, with 21 bases lying between them. There are 17 residues in the CDR3. Germline V gives CDR1 LNHDA, CDR2 SQIVND (reference sequence).

The sample holds one count of this clone. The rearrangement joins TRBV9 to TRBJ1-4, with a weak D call TRBD1 (6 bases). The CDR3 runs to 12 residues. Germline CDR1 SGDLS, CDR2 YYNGEE. Trimming left V 5 bases short and J 11 bases short, with 13 bases between. Here the CDR3 DNA reads TGTGCCAGCAGTCCCACAGGGTATAAACTGTTTTTT. Translating it yields CASSPTGYKLFF.

J is TRBJ1-1 and V is TRBV21-1; the D segment call TRBD1 is taken from the table without a DNA check. TRBV21-1 is termed a pseudogene. The CDR3 loop spans 13 amino acids. The CDR3 coding sequence is TGTGCCAGCAGCAAAGCGCTCGACAGTGAAGCTTTCTTT. It yields the protein CASSKALDSEAFF.

The chain uses TRBV5-1 and TRBJ1-5, with 8 nucleotides matching TRBD1. The germline gives CDR1 SGHRS, CDR2 YFSETQ. The ends lost 2 bases at V and 6 bases at J; junction bases unmatched: 4. CDR3 size: 14 residues. The CDR3 DNA reads as TGCGCCAGCAGCTTAGGACAGGGTGGTCAGCCCCAGCATTTT. Translating gives CASSLGQGGQPQHF.